A single sample gave rise to the 30 T cell receptor beta chains below, sequenced in a study of tumor and adjacent non-tumor tissue in lung cancer. The library came from three nested PCR rounds adapted from ARM-PCR protocols. One entry per CDR3 protein, called by TCRdb with MiXCR from the multiplex PCR reads. The table has around 100,000 distinct CDR3 sequences, 65% seen once. No cell sorting was done before RNA was extracted from the tissue. Distant lung tissue was collected more than 3 cm away from the tumor edge. The specimen sequenced was distant non-tumor lung tissue. The receptor set was obtained from a man aged 30-40 years with non-small cell lung cancer.

A remark on this clonotype: The DNA is left out, because the CDR3 cannot be placed on it with certainty; the CDR3 is given as TCRdb lists it. This rearrangement joins TRBV10-2 to TRBJ2-3; the table's D call, TRBD2, has no DNA check behind it. The germline CDR1 and CDR2 sequences are WSHSY and SAAADI. Termini included, the CDR3 measures 14 amino acids. CDR3: CASILDSETDTQYF.

This clonotype was counted ten times or more. The V gene is TRBV6-6, the J gene TRBJ1-5, with unresolved D. V dropped 0 bases and J dropped 6 bases, with 6 bases sitting between them. Germline V gene sequence: CDR1 MNHNY, CDR2 SVGAGI (reference sequence). The CDR3 contains 13 residues. The CDR3 DNA is TGTGCCAGCAGTTACTCGCTGGTTCAGCCCCAGCATTTT. The encoded protein is CASSYSLVQPQHF.

Comment on this clonotype: The final CDR3 position lacks the conserved phenylalanine or tryptophan, pointing to a likely read error. This chain joins TRBV4-3 and TRBJ2-2; 7 bases are a match to TRBD1. The CDR3 has 15 residues. Germline CDR1 reads LGHNA; CDR2 reads YSLEER. CDR3 sequence: CASSRGGAGTGELFL. The CDR3 coding sequence is TGTGCCAGCAGCCGAGGGGGCGCGGGCACCGGGGAGCTGTTTCTT.

Note on this clonotype: A clone one base away is much larger, so this may be a read error. The genes are TRBV6-2 or TRBV6-3 and TRBJ2-7, with D possibly matching TRBD1 (6 bases). Germline V gene lookup returns CDR1 MNHEY and CDR2 SVGEGT. The CDR3 runs 13 residues. DNA for the CDR3: TGTGTCAGCAGTTACCGACAGGACTACGAGCAGTACTTC. Its translation is CVSSYRQDYEQYF.

On this clonotype itself: A much larger clone differs by one base, so this may be a read error. The rearrangement uses TRBV6-1 and TRBJ2-7; D not certain. The germline V gene has CDR1 MNHNS and CDR2 SASEGT. The CDR3 contains 11 residues. The CDR3 DNA sequence: TGTGCCTGCAGTGTCTACTACGAGCAGTACTTC. Its protein is CACSVYYEQYF.

This clonotype was recorded a few times. The chain recombines TRBV6-1 with TRBJ2-3, with unresolved D. This CDR3 has 11 amino acids. V was clipped by 5 bases and J by 4 bases, with 4 bases between them. The germline V gene has CDR1 MNHNS and CDR2 SASEGT. In nucleotides, the CDR3 is TGTGCCAGCAGTCCTCCAGATACGCAGTATTTT. This gives the protein CASSPPDTQYF.

Details on this clonotype: Here the CDR3 omits its conserved ending phenylalanine or tryptophan, so a read error is the likely source. Because the CDR3's place on the DNA is in doubt, the DNA is left out and the CDR3 is given as listed by TCRdb. The rearrangement joins TRBV12-3 or TRBV12-4 to TRBJ1-2; TRBD1, the table's D call, lacks a check against the DNA. The CDR3 comprises 13 residues, both ends counted. The CDR3 sequence is CASSTSGRDGYTI.

Regarding this clonotype: At one of its ends the junction is not consistent with the germline gene, which may arise from a read error. V gene TRBV29-1 combines with J gene TRBJ1-2; 8 bases align to TRBD1. The CDR3 sequence is 14 residues long. Germline CDR1 is SQVTM and CDR2 is ANQGSEA. CDR3 in amino acids: CSVEDRYGQGDYTF. The CDR3 region has the DNA TGCAGCGTTGAAGATCGGTACGGACAGGGTGACTACACGTTC.

A single count supports this clonotype. One junction end does not reproduce the germline sequence, and a read error may be involved. The chain combines TRBV10-3 with TRBJ2-2, with D perhaps assigned TRBD1 or TRBD2 (6 bases each). The germline gives CDR1 ENHRY, CDR2 SYGVKD. The CDR3 contains 16 residues. The DNA for the CDR3 is TGTACCATCAATGAGAAAGGAGGGGGTTTAGGAGGGGAGCTGTTTTTT. Translation gives CTINEKGGGLGGELFF.

V and J are TRBV30 and TRBJ1-2; D not certain. Germline values: CDR1 GTSNPN, CDR2 SVGIG (reference sequence). V was trimmed by 2 bases and J by 8 bases, leaving 9 bases between them. The CDR3 is 11 amino acids. CDR3 sequence (DNA): TGTGCCTGGAGTATACGGACGGGCTACACCTTC. Its protein is CAWSIRTGYTF.

V gene TRBV11-2 combines with J gene TRBJ2-7, with 7 positions matching TRBD2. This CDR3 comprises 14 residues. The V gene's germline CDR1 is SGHAT and CDR2 FQNNGV. V was clipped by 5 bases and J by 4 bases; unmatched bases: 8. The CDR3 protein is CASSPTCGGYEQYF. CDR3 sequence (DNA): TGTGCCAGCAGCCCTACGTGCGGGGGTTACGAGCAGTACTTC.

Turning to this clonotype: A much more abundant neighbour one base away suggests this may be a read error. The chain recombines TRBV4-3 with TRBJ1-3; possibly TRBD1 for D (6 bases). Germline V gene lookup returns CDR1 LGHNA and CDR2 YSLEER. CDR3 length: 16 residues. The CDR3 protein is CVSSQQRGVSGNTIYF. CDR3 in DNA: TGCGTCAGCAGCCAACAGAGGGGGGTTTCTGGAAACACCATATATTTT.

This chain links TRBV29-1 with TRBJ1-2, with 10 bases fitting TRBD1. Losses at the gene ends were 2 bases for V and 5 bases for J; bases not matched to a gene: 8. The CDR3 runs to 15 residues. The germline gives CDR1 SQVTM, CDR2 ANQGSEA. The CDR3 region has the DNA TGCAGCGTTGAAATGTGGGACAGGGGTCAATATGGCTACACCTTC. It codes for CSVEMWDRGQYGYTF.

Concerning this clonotype itself: A read error may account for a junction end that differs from germline. The chain uses TRBV24-1 and TRBJ2-1; weak D call: TRBD2 (5 bases). Germline V lookup: CDR1 KGHDR, CDR2 SFDVKD. This CDR3 spans 13 amino acids. The CDR3 sequence: CVTSNPGLGEQFF. The CDR3 region has the DNA TGTGTCACCAGTAATCCCGGACTTGGGGAGCAGTTCTTC.

To note about this clonotype: A much larger clone differs by one base, so this may be a read error. This sequence joins TRBV4-2 and TRBJ2-3, with TRBD2 matching over 8 bases. J lost 4 bases, V lost 0 bases, and 6 bases had no gene match. CDR3 length: 16 amino acids. Germline V CDR1 and CDR2: LGHNA, YNFKEQ. The CDR3 nucleotides are TGTGCCAGCAGCCAAGATGTTAGCGGGGCCCCAGATACGCAGTATTTT. Amino acids: CASSQDVSGAPDTQYF.

Only a few counts were recorded for this clonotype. A read error may explain this, as a much larger clone is one base away. The V and J genes are TRBV20-1 and TRBJ2-5; a weak D match, TRBD1 (5 bases). Trimming took 8 bases from V and 2 from J, leaving 12 bases between them. Germline CDR1 reads DFQATT; CDR2 reads SNEGSKA (reference sequence). The CDR3 spans 12 residues. This chain's CDR3 is CSIRTPQETQYF. CDR3 sequence (DNA): TGCAGTATTCGGACACCACAAGAGACCCAGTACTTC.

The chain joins TRBV12-3 or TRBV12-4 to TRBJ2-2; a possible D gene is TRBD2 (5 bases). V was clipped by 10 bases and J by 5 bases, with 17 bases between them. The CDR3 spans 14 residues. The CDR3 DNA follows: TGTGCCAACAGACCTGTAACGGGGACCGGGGAGCTGTTTTTT. This codes for CANRPVTGTGELFF.

The CDR3 DNA is TGTACAAGCAGATCAATCCCGAAGAAGGGTATGGCTAACTATGGCTACACCTTC. Its protein product is CTSRSIPKKGMANYGYTF. This chain links TRBV11-2 with TRBJ1-2; D is undetermined. Per the germline V gene, CDR1 is SGHAT and CDR2 is FQNNGV. The length of the CDR3 is 18 residues.

The V gene is TRBV11-2, the J gene TRBJ2-1; D may be TRBD2 (5 bases). The CDR3 has 14 amino acids. Per germline, CDR1 SGHAT and CDR2 FQNNGV. V lost 5 bases to trimming and J lost 8 bases, with 16 bases between them. The CDR3 DNA is TGTGCCAGCAGCGTAGTCGGACTGGGATATGAGCAGTTCTTC. Translation: CASSVVGLGYEQFF.

This clonotype has at least ten counts. The chain couples TRBV30 to TRBJ2-5; 8 bases map to TRBD1. This CDR3 has 13 amino acids. Trimming cost V 5 bases and J 4 bases; bases outside gene matches: 6. Germline V gene sequence: CDR1 GTSNPN, CDR2 SVGIG (reference sequence). The CDR3 bases are TGTGCCTGGGGACAGGGCAGAAGAGAGACCCAGTACTTC. Its protein is CAWGQGRRETQYF.

About this clonotype itself: It may be a read error: a sequence one base away is much more abundant. The chain couples TRBV6-2 or TRBV6-3 to TRBJ1-2; D perhaps matches TRBD1 (5 bases). CDR3 size: 12 residues. Germline V CDR1 and CDR2: MNHEY, SVGEGT. V was shortened by 10 bases and J by 6 bases, with 15 bases between the two germline ends. The CDR3 sequence is CAIRYGTDGYTF. The CDR3 bases are TGTGCCATCAGATACGGGACGGATGGCTACACCTTC.

Comment on this clonotype: A much more abundant neighbour one base away suggests this may be a read error. V gene TRBV20-1 combines with J gene TRBJ2-7, with TRBD2 as a possible D gene (5 bases). Per germline, CDR1 DFQATT and CDR2 SNEGSKA (reference sequence). This CDR3 contains 12 residues. The CDR3 nucleotides are TGCTGTGCTAGGCCCGGAGGCTACGAGCAGTACTTC. It translates to CCARPGGYEQYF.

This clonotype has ten or more counts. The gene calls are TRBV6-2 or TRBV6-3 and TRBJ1-1, with a weak D call TRBD1 (5 bases). In germline, CDR1 is MNHEY, CDR2 SVGEGT. This CDR3 is built from 13 residues. V dropped 2 bases and J dropped 2 bases, with 6 bases sitting between them. In DNA form, the CDR3 reads TGTGCCAGCAGTTACCGGGACAACACTGAAGCTTTCTTT. Translation gives CASSYRDNTEAFF.

In this sample, this clonotype turned up a few times. J is TRBJ2-7 and V is TRBV24-1, with 9 nucleotides matching TRBD1. With V trimmed by 12 bases and J by 1 base, 3 bases remained unmatched. Per germline, CDR1 KGHDR and CDR2 SFDVKD. The CDR3 covers 12 residues. For the CDR3, the DNA is TGTGCCGCCGGGACAGGGTCCTACGAGCAGTACTTC. Translated, it gives CAAGTGSYEQYF.

Remarks on this clonotype: The limits of the CDR3 on the DNA are not certain, so only TCRdb's listed CDR3 is given. The V and J genes are TRBV11-1 and TRBJ2-7. The germline CDR1 and CDR2 sequences are SGHAT and FQDESV (reference sequence). The CDR3 numbers 14 amino acids, ends counted. This chain's CDR3 is CASSFGGGTYEQYF.

Remarks on this clonotype: The missing conserved phenylalanine or tryptophan at the end of this CDR3 makes a read error likely. V is TRBV4-2 and J is TRBJ2-1; the match to TRBD2 covers 11 bases. CDR3 length: 16 amino acids. The germline CDR1 and CDR2 sequences are LGHNA and YNFKEQ. The CDR3 sequence: CASSQLAGGRYSEQFS. DNA for the CDR3: TGTGCCAGCAGCCAATTAGCGGGGGGGCGATACAGTGAGCAGTTCTCC.

A note on this clonotype: This clone may be a read error of a much larger clone one base away. This rearrangement joins TRBV6-2 or TRBV6-3 to TRBJ2-2; no firm D call. Germline V gene sequence: CDR1 MNHEY, CDR2 SVGEGT. This CDR3 has 11 residues. The V and J ends lost 7 bases and 5 bases respectively, with 5 bases between them. Here the CDR3 reads CASMRTGELFF. CDR3 DNA sequence: TGTGCCAGCATGCGGACCGGGGAGCTGTTTTTT.

About this clonotype itself: The CDR3 end shows no conserved phenylalanine or tryptophan, and so a read error is likely. The V gene is TRBV11-2, the J gene TRBJ2-3; TRBD1 aligns across 7 bases. Germline CDR1 and CDR2: SGHAT and FQNNGV. This CDR3 region has 13 residues. The CDR3 reads CASSQRERGRQYI. The CDR3 nucleotides read TGTGCAAGCAGCCAAAGGGAAAGGGGGCGTCAGTATATT.

A few counts support this clonotype. A much larger clonotype is one base distant, so this may be a read error. In DNA, the CDR3 is TGCACCAGCAGCCCCAGGGGTTCAGGCTACGAGCAGTACTTC. Its protein is CTSSPRGSGYEQYF. The genes are TRBV4-1 and TRBJ2-7; D possibly corresponds to TRBD1 (6 bases). Germline CDR1 and CDR2: MGHRA and YSYEKL. The CDR3 length is 14 residues.

On this clonotype: A junction end diverges from the germline sequence, so it may reflect a read error. The gene calls are TRBV4-3 and TRBJ1-4; a possible D gene is TRBD1 (6 bases). The CDR3 consists of 16 residues. Germline V gene lookup returns CDR1 LGHNA and CDR2 YSLEER. CDR3 nucleotide sequence: TGCGCCAGCAACCAAGGGGCAGCCCGGGGGCGCGAAAAACTGTTTTTT. It translates to CASNQGAARGREKLFF.